This T cell receptor beta chain came from a study of shared clonotypes between healthy human individuals. The CDR3 consists of 14 residues. Germline lookup yields CDR1 MDHEN and CDR2 SYDVKM. V lost 6 bases to trimming and J lost 2 bases; unmatched junction nucleotides: 5. CD45RO-negative cells were positively selected for CCR7, leaving out terminally differentiated effector memory CD45RA+ cells. In this sample, this clone turned up a few times. Sequencing used immunoSEQ multiplex PCR; TCRdb keeps in-frame clones, though not all of them. The sample comprises about 2.2 million clones, 80% to 95% of which are singletons, and around 1.8% rests with the top ten.

The specimen sequenced was naive CD8+ T cells from PBMCs. The chain links TRBV28 to TRBJ2-7, with 9 bases that match TRBD1. The source of this sequence is a man aged 18 to 35 in good health. Some clones in this sample may be carry-over from other donors' samples. CDR3 in amino acids: CASRRTGDAYEQYF. The CDR3 bases are TGTGCCAGCAGACGGACAGGGGATGCCTACGAGCAGTACTTC.